These 21 T cell receptor beta chains share one sample of origin, sequenced in a study of CD8 T cells in ankylosing spondylitis. TCRdb reprocessed the 5' RACE reads with MiXCR, giving one entry per CDR3 protein. This table has approximately 350,000 distinct CDR3 sequences, 14% to 15% appearing once. Source material: blood, either unsorted or a sorted T cell fraction (not recorded which). Receptors were obtained from a male donor with ankylosing spondylitis or in good health (not recorded which).

The chain combines TRBV4-1 with TRBJ2-3; TRBD1 agrees at 8 bases. The CDR3 length is 17 residues. Germline V CDR1 and CDR2: MGHRA, YSYEKL. V was clipped by 1 base and J by 4 bases; unmatched bases: 10. The CDR3 nucleotides are TGCGCCAGCAGCCAAGGGCCTACCCAGGGGGCTGCAGATACGCAGTATTTT. This gives the protein CASSQGPTQGAADTQYF.

V is TRBV20-1 and J is TRBJ2-5; possibly TRBD1 for D (5 bases). CDR3 length equals 13 residues. Germline V gene sequence: CDR1 DFQATT, CDR2 SNEGSKA (reference sequence). Between the trimmed V and J ends, which lost 5 bases and 6 bases, there was a span of 16 bases. Here the CDR3 DNA reads TGCAGTGCTCGCCTTGGGGCGCCTCAGACCCAGTACTTC. As protein: CSARLGAPQTQYF.

The sample holds a few counts of this clonotype. The rearrangement joins TRBV5-1 to TRBJ2-1; the D gene is possibly TRBD2 (6 bases). CDR1 SGHRS and CDR2 YFSETQ come from the germline V gene. V gave up 6 bases and J gave up 9 bases, with 7 bases separating them. The CDR3 is made up of 10 amino acids. CDR3 amino acids: CASIGSEQFF. CDR3 bases: TGCGCCAGCATCGGGAGTGAGCAGTTCTTC. Based on the CDR3 plus reference TRBV5-1 and TRBJ2-1, the full variable domain is KAGVTQTPRYLIKTRGQQVTLSCSPISGHRSVSWYQQTPGQGLQFLFEYFSETQRNKGNFPGRFSGRQFSNSRSEMNVSTLELGDSALYLCASIGSEQFFGPGTRLTVL.

The V and J genes are TRBV30 and TRBJ2-7; D ambiguous. This CDR3 spans 12 amino acids. Germline V lookup: CDR1 GTSNPN, CDR2 SVGIG (reference sequence). V shed 0 bases and J shed 5 bases, with 8 bases lying between them. DNA for the CDR3: TGTGCCTGGAGTGTAGACCGTAACGAGCAGTACTTC. Amino acid sequence: CAWSVDRNEQYF.

The sample holds a few counts of this clonotype. The genes are TRBV12-3 or TRBV12-4 and TRBJ2-1, with 12 bases lining up with TRBD2. V trimming: 6 bases; J trimming: 7 bases; junction bases outside the gene matches: 10. The length of the CDR3 is 16 residues. The CDR3, as DNA: TGTGCCAGCAGACTAGCGGGGGGAGGGGGGTCAAATGAGCAGTTCTTC. Amino acid sequence: CASRLAGGGGSNEQFF.

V is TRBV5-1 and J is TRBJ2-2, with TRBD1 matching 7 bases. Germline trimming cut 2 bases from V and 6 bases from J; bases unmatched to any gene: 13. The germline V gene encodes CDR1 SGHRS and CDR2 YFSETQ. This CDR3 has 17 residues. DNA of the CDR3: TGCGCCAGCAGCTTAAGGTTGACAGGGTTGGGCTCCGGGGAGCTGTTTTTT. This translates into CASSLRLTGLGSGELFF.

This chain uses TRBV9 with TRBJ2-1; tentative D call: TRBD2 (5 bases). V was clipped by 0 bases and J by 5 bases, with 9 bases between them. Germline V lookup: CDR1 SGDLS, CDR2 YYNGEE. CDR3 size: 14 residues. The CDR3 DNA is TGTGCCAGCAGCGTAGCGGGATTCAACAATGAGCAGTTCTTC. Its translation: CASSVAGFNNEQFF.

The chain has TRBV20-1 and TRBJ1-1, with D possibly matching TRBD1 (5 bases). The CDR3 is 16 residues long. CDR1 DFQATT and CDR2 SNEGSKA come from the germline V gene (reference sequence). V was cut by 0 bases and J by 8 bases, with 22 bases left in between. The CDR3 reads CSARDLVRDELGEAFF. In DNA, the CDR3 is TGCAGTGCTAGAGATTTGGTCAGGGATGAGCTGGGGGAAGCTTTCTTT.

The gene calls are TRBV20-1 and TRBJ2-5, with D tentatively TRBD1 or TRBD2 (6 bases each). CDR1 and CDR2 (germline): DFQATT, SNEGSKA (reference sequence). This CDR3 comprises 15 residues. The ends were cut back, 2 bases at V and 7 bases at J, with 20 bases in the middle. CDR3 coding DNA: TGCAGTGCTAGACTCTCCGGGGGCCAGGCTCCGACCCAGTACTTC. Its translation is CSARLSGGQAPTQYF.

The chain is built from TRBV3-1 and TRBJ2-1, with TRBD2 identical over 10 bases. Germline assignment: CDR1 LGHDT and CDR2 YNNKEL (reference sequence). The V segment lost 2 bases and the J segment 6 bases; nucleotides outside the gene matches: 4. The CDR3 spans 15 residues. CDR3 loop: CASSQSSGGANEQFF. CDR3 nucleotides: TGTGCCAGCAGCCAATCGAGCGGGGGGGCCAATGAGCAGTTCTTC.

The chain is built from TRBV11-3 and TRBJ2-7; D unresolved. Germline-derived CDR1 and CDR2 are SGHNT and YENEEA. The CDR3 runs to 14 residues. Trimming pared 1 base from V and 5 bases from J, leaving 12 bases between. CDR3 sequence: CASSLGAVVHEQYF. CDR3 sequence (DNA): TGTGCCAGCAGCTTAGGAGCAGTGGTCCACGAGCAGTACTTC.

The table lists this clonotype with a few counts. The genes are TRBV4-1 and TRBJ1-4; D gene unclear. This CDR3 has 19 residues. Germline assignment: CDR1 MGHRA and CDR2 YSYEKL. V lost 0 bases and J lost 0, with 17 bases in between. The CDR3 nucleotides read TGCGCCAGCAGCCAAGATTCTTGGCTGTACCCTGCAACTAATGAAAAACTGTTTTTT. Encoded protein: CASSQDSWLYPATNEKLFF.

This clonotype was found a few times. V gene TRBV20-1 combines with J gene TRBJ2-3; D may be TRBD1 (6 bases). The CDR3 runs 14 residues. The germline V gene has CDR1 DFQATT and CDR2 SNEGSKA (reference sequence). The V gene lost 4 bases and the J gene lost 6 bases, with 17 bases spanning the gap. CDR3 in amino acids: CSAKPSGERDTQYF. CDR3 DNA: TGCAGTGCTAAGCCTTCAGGGGAAAGGGATACGCAGTATTTT.

This clonotype has ten or more counts. V and J are TRBV2 and TRBJ2-3, with TRBD1 matching over 8 bases. The CDR3 covers 12 residues. V gave up 11 bases and J gave up 4 bases; unmatched junction bases: 5. CDR1 and CDR2 from the germline V gene are SNHLY and FYNNEI. The CDR3 sequence is CAGGQGADTQYF. As DNA, the CDR3 is TGTGCCGGCGGACAGGGAGCAGATACGCAGTATTTT.

This clonotype came up many times. This chain connects TRBV20-1 to TRBJ1-1; 7 bases are a match to TRBD1. Per germline, CDR1 DFQATT and CDR2 SNEGSKA (reference sequence). V lost 4 bases and J lost 0; bases outside the gene matches: 5. This CDR3 comprises 14 residues. In DNA form, the CDR3 reads TGCAGTGCTACTCTGACAGGGCTGAACACTGAAGCTTTCTTT. Protein: CSATLTGLNTEAFF.

The genes are TRBV27 and TRBJ2-2; TRBD1 matches at 8 bases. Trimming at V came to 0 bases and at J to 7 bases, leaving 7 bases not matched to a gene. Germline V lookup: CDR1 MNHEY, CDR2 SMNVEV (reference sequence). The CDR3 loop spans 16 amino acids. The CDR3: CASSLSTRGLSGELFF. CDR3 DNA: TGTGCCAGCAGTTTATCGACCAGGGGGCTGAGCGGGGAGCTGTTTTTT.

This clonotype has more than one count but fewer than ten. The V call is TRBV5-1, the J call TRBJ1-4; D ambiguous. The germline CDR1 and CDR2 sequences are SGHRS and YFSETQ. Trimming shortened V by 3 bases and J by 2 bases, and 14 bases separated the two germline ends. The CDR3 sequence is 16 residues long. The CDR3 protein is CASSSDRVGTNEKLFF. The CDR3 DNA sequence: TGCGCCAGCAGCTCAGACCGCGTGGGGACTAATGAAAAACTGTTTTTT.

The chain combines TRBV20-1 with TRBJ2-5, with D tentatively TRBD1 (5 bases). Germline V gene sequence: CDR1 DFQATT, CDR2 SNEGSKA (reference sequence). The length of the CDR3 is 11 residues. Trimming took 5 bases from V and 4 from J, leaving 8 bases between them. The CDR3, as DNA: TGCAGTGCTTGGGGCGGAGAGACCCAGTACTTC. Encoded protein: CSAWGGETQYF.

V usage is TRBV3-1 and J usage is TRBJ2-7, with TRBD1 as a possible D gene (6 bases). V lost 0 bases and J lost 13, with 13 bases in between. The CDR3 consists of 12 residues. Per germline, CDR1 LGHDT and CDR2 YNNKEL (reference sequence). Here the CDR3 DNA reads TGTGCCAGCAGCCAAGATGGGCGCAGGGGTTACTTC. This gives the protein CASSQDGRRGYF.

This clonotype was detected only a few times. The V and J genes are TRBV10-3 and TRBJ2-7, with D unresolved. The V end was cut by 2 bases, the J end by 10 bases, with 12 bases between. The CDR3 is 12 amino acids. Germline lookup yields CDR1 ENHRY and CDR2 SYGVKD. The CDR3 reads CAISEGEGKQYF. CDR3 nucleotide sequence: TGTGCCATCAGTGAGGGGGAAGGAAAACAGTACTTC.

This clonotype has a handful of counts. The chain joins TRBV6-5 to TRBJ1-1, with D possibly being TRBD1 (5 bases). Trimming shortened V by 0 bases and J by 9 bases, and 14 bases separated the two germline ends. Germline values: CDR1 MNHEY, CDR2 SVGAGI. The CDR3 is 14 amino acids. The CDR3 DNA reads TGTGCCAGCAGTTACTCGGGAGGGGCCGGGAAAGCTTTCTTT. It encodes CASSYSGGAGKAFF.